The 32 T cell receptor beta chains presented below share a single source sample, sequenced in a study of post-analysis software for immune sequencing data. The study's findings and limits: Included in a set of roughly 5 TRBV segments more frequent in patients than controls were TRBV5-6, TRBV5-1 and TRBV20-1.

These receptors have no known antigen. Prepared libraries of TCR beta cDNA carried unique molecular identifiers. One entry per CDR3 protein results from TCRdb running MiXCR on the PCR reads. The sample lists hundreds of thousands of distinct CDR3 sequences; over 45% were seen once. Sequenced input: blood. The receptors were sampled from a girl aged 2 to 10 with multiple sclerosis.

The V and J genes are TRBV29-1 and TRBJ1-1, with TRBD1 as a possible D gene (5 bases). CDR1 SQVTM and CDR2 ANQGSEA come from the germline V gene. The V and J ends lost 5 bases and 1 base respectively, with 14 bases between them. The CDR3 is made up of 14 amino acids. The DNA of the CDR3 is TGCAGCGTTAGACAGAACCCAGGGAACACTGAAGCTTTCTTT. Translating gives CSVRQNPGNTEAFF.

The chain has TRBV2 and TRBJ2-4, with unresolved D. The CDR3 covers 12 residues. Germline assignment: CDR1 SNHLY and CDR2 FYNNEI. The V end was cut by 8 bases, the J end by 3 bases, with 8 bases between. The CDR3 DNA is TGTGCCAGCTCTAACAGCAAAAACATTCAGTACTTC. This sequence encodes CASSNSKNIQYF.

The V call is TRBV20-1, the J call TRBJ2-5; D gene ambiguous. The end of the DNA aligns better with TRBJ2-7, so the J call may be wrong. The germline gives CDR1 DFQATT, CDR2 SNEGSKA (reference sequence). This CDR3 is 14 amino acids long. This CDR3 is CSAPPFDPSYEQYF. The CDR3 region has the DNA TGCAGTGCTCCACCTTTCGACCCTTCCTACGAGCAGTACTTC.

CDR3 sequence (DNA): TGTGCCACCAGCTCTAGCGGGAGTTTAAATGAGCAGTTCTTC. This codes for CATSSSGSLNEQFF. V is TRBV15 and J is TRBJ2-1; 10 nucleotides align to TRBD2. CDR3 length: 14 amino acids. With V trimmed by 5 bases and J by 7 bases, 5 bases remained unmatched. In germline, CDR1 is LNHNV, CDR2 YYDKDF (reference sequence).

V gene TRBV10-3 combines with J gene TRBJ2-3; TRBD2 agrees at 14 bases. Germline CDR1 and CDR2: ENHRY and SYGVKD. The junction had 2 bases not matched to a gene; V was cut back by 8 bases and J by 4 bases. The CDR3 is 14 residues long. CDR3 residues: CAIGTSGGADTQYF. The DNA of the CDR3 is TGTGCCATCGGGACTAGCGGGGGCGCAGATACGCAGTATTTT.

The chain couples TRBV29-1 to TRBJ2-5; possibly TRBD2 for D (6 bases). Germline CDR1 SQVTM, CDR2 ANQGSEA. Trimming pared 4 bases from V and 7 bases from J, leaving 10 bases between. The length of the CDR3 is 11 residues. Here the CDR3 reads CSVAGEGTQYF. The CDR3 nucleotides read TGCAGCGTTGCGGGAGAGGGGACCCAGTACTTC.

In its sample, this clonotype was seen a few times. This chain connects TRBV20-1 to TRBJ2-7; 8 bases agree with TRBD1. This CDR3 spans 14 amino acids. Germline assignment: CDR1 DFQATT and CDR2 SNEGSKA (reference sequence). The trim removed 0 bases at V and 3 bases at J, leaving 4 bases unmatched. CDR3 sequence: CSARDQGARYEQYF. In DNA, the CDR3 is TGCAGTGCTAGAGATCAGGGGGCACGCTACGAGCAGTACTTC.

CDR3 region: CAISDPGTGHQETQYF. The CDR3 nucleotides read TGTGCCATCAGTGATCCCGGGACAGGCCATCAAGAGACCCAGTACTTC. The chain joins TRBV10-3 to TRBJ2-5; 8 bases agree with TRBD1. Germline V lookup: CDR1 ENHRY, CDR2 SYGVKD. The CDR3 contains 16 residues. Trimming at V came to 3 bases and at J to 2 bases, leaving 8 bases not matched to a gene.

The chain joins TRBV6-5 to TRBJ1-4; no firm D call. CDR3 length equals 13 residues. The V end lost 4 bases, the J end lost 6 bases, and 9 bases lay between the germline ends. Germline CDR1 reads MNHEY; CDR2 reads SVGAGI. The CDR3, as DNA: TGTGCCAGCAGTTCCCTCTTGGATGAAAAACTGTTTTTT. The encoded protein is CASSSLLDEKLFF.

This chain links TRBV5-5 with TRBJ2-7, with D hard to call. The CDR3 sequence is 13 residues long. The germline V gene encodes CDR1 SGHKS and CDR2 YYEKEE (reference sequence). Trimming cost V 1 base and J 2 bases, with 7 bases left between them. CDR3 protein: CASSLSWTYEQYF. The CDR3 nucleotides are TGTGCCAGCAGCTTGTCCTGGACCTACGAGCAGTACTTC.

The J gene is TRBJ2-1, the V gene TRBV20-1, with 7 nucleotides matching TRBD2. V lost 3 bases, J lost 5 bases, and 16 bases stayed unmatched. This CDR3 region has 17 residues. Germline loops: CDR1 DFQATT, CDR2 SNEGSKA (reference sequence). The CDR3 sequence: CSASRLRAGVGHNEQFF. The CDR3 coding sequence is TGCAGTGCTAGTCGATTACGGGCGGGAGTCGGTCACAATGAGCAGTTCTTC.

V gene TRBV5-1 combines with J gene TRBJ2-1; the D gene could be TRBD1 or TRBD2 (5 bases each). Germline CDR1 reads SGHRS; CDR2 reads YFSETQ. The CDR3 is 15 amino acids. V lost 4 bases to trimming and J lost 5 bases, with 16 bases between them. The CDR3 protein is CASSGDGLPHNEQFF. CDR3 DNA: TGCGCCAGCAGCGGGGACGGCCTCCCCCACAATGAGCAGTTCTTC.

This clonotype has only a few counts. J is TRBJ2-1 and V is TRBV6-5; the D is unclear. The CDR3 extends over 15 amino acids. Germline V gene sequence: CDR1 MNHEY, CDR2 SVGAGI. V lost 5 bases and J lost 0, with 11 bases in between. CDR3 DNA: TGTGCCAGCAGTGTCAGCAGCCGCTCCTACAATGAGCAGTTCTTC. Its translation: CASSVSSRSYNEQFF.

CDR3 protein: CASSWTSGKWNEQFF. Here the CDR3 DNA reads TGTGCCAGCAGTTGGACTAGCGGGAAATGGAATGAGCAGTTCTTC. This chain joins TRBV12-3 or TRBV12-4 and TRBJ2-1; 12 bases are shared with TRBD2. CDR3 length: 15 residues. Trimming took 4 bases from V and 7 from J; bases not matched to a gene: 5.

The chain links TRBV29-1 to TRBJ1-3, with D possibly being TRBD1 (5 bases). This CDR3 has 15 amino acids. Germline V gene data show CDR1 as SQVTM and CDR2 as ANQGSEA. Trimming cost V 3 bases and J 0 bases, with 12 bases left between them. The CDR3 sequence is CSVDGAGTSGNTIYF. In DNA form, the CDR3 reads TGCAGCGTTGATGGGGCGGGAACCTCTGGAAACACCATATATTTT. The full variable domain, with the rest looked up from reference TRBV29-1 and TRBJ1-3, is SAVISQKPSRDICQRGTSLTIQCQVDSQVTMMFWYRQQPGQSLTLIATANQGSEATYESGFVIDKFPISRPNLTFSTLTVSNMSPEDSSIYLCSVDGAGTSGNTIYFGEGSWLTVV.

This clonotype was detected once. V usage is TRBV6-6 and J usage is TRBJ1-2; D might be TRBD1 (6 bases). V gave up 0 bases and J gave up 4 bases, with 15 bases separating them. The CDR3 has 16 amino acids. The germline V gene has CDR1 MNHNY and CDR2 SVGAGI (reference sequence). CDR3: CASSYSRTVSSYGYTF. The CDR3 DNA reads as TGTGCCAGCAGTTACTCGAGGACAGTCTCTAGCTATGGCTACACCTTC.

This clonotype was seen more than once but under ten times. The rearrangement uses TRBV5-5 and TRBJ2-7, with TRBD1 identical over 12 bases. Germline V gives CDR1 SGHKS, CDR2 YYEKEE (reference sequence). The CDR3 runs 15 residues. J gave up 5 bases and V 2 bases, and 5 bases lay outside the gene matches. The CDR3 region is CASSLPGQGANEQYF. The CDR3 DNA is TGTGCCAGCAGCTTACCGGGACAGGGGGCTAACGAGCAGTACTTC.

The chain uses TRBV6-5 and TRBJ2-1, with TRBD2 matching 10 bases. This CDR3 is built from 15 residues. CDR1 is MNHEY, CDR2 SVGAGI, per germline. Trimming removed 10 bases from V and 4 bases from J; junction bases left unmatched: 10. The CDR3 DNA reads as TGTGCCACCTACAGTAGCGGGAGGAAATACAATGAGCAGTTCTTC. Its translation: CATYSSGRKYNEQFF.

The chain combines TRBV2 with TRBJ1-5; D not resolved. The CDR3 is made up of 13 amino acids. Trimming cost V 1 base and J 1 base, with 2 bases left between them. The germline gives CDR1 SNHLY, CDR2 FYNNEI. This CDR3 is CASSEESNQPQHF. The CDR3 DNA reads as TGTGCCAGCAGTGAAGAAAGCAATCAGCCCCAGCATTTT.

This rearrangement joins TRBV5-1 to TRBJ2-3, with D tentatively TRBD2 (6 bases). The germline V gene has CDR1 SGHRS and CDR2 YFSETQ. The length of the CDR3 is 16 residues. The germline V and J ends were trimmed by 7 bases and 2 bases, with 20 bases remaining between them. The CDR3 is CASFRSPGTDTDTQYF. The DNA for the CDR3 is TGCGCCAGCTTCAGGTCCCCCGGGACTGACACAGATACGCAGTATTTT.

This clonotype was seen a single time. The chain joins TRBV11-2 to TRBJ2-1, with a weak D call TRBD2 (6 bases). Between the trimmed V and J ends, which lost 3 bases and 0 bases, there was a span of 15 bases. This CDR3 spans 17 amino acids. Per the germline V gene, CDR1 is SGHAT and CDR2 is FQNNGV. In nucleotides, the CDR3 is TGTGCCAGCAGCTTCCCACTAGCACCAAGCTCCTACAATGAGCAGTTCTTC. Translated: CASSFPLAPSSYNEQFF. Full variable domain (remainder filled in from reference TRBV11-2 and TRBJ2-1): EAGVAQSPRYKIIEKRQSVAFWCNPISGHATLYWYQQILGQGPKLLIQFQNNGVVDDSQLPKDRFSAERLKGVDSTLKIQPAKLEDSAVYLCASSFPLAPSSYNEQFFGPGTRLTVL.

The chain joins TRBV10-3 to TRBJ1-5, with 8 bases fitting TRBD1. The germline gives CDR1 ENHRY, CDR2 SYGVKD. Germline trimming cut 6 bases from V and 0 bases from J; bases unmatched to any gene: 4. This CDR3 has 15 amino acids. CDR3: CAIRGQGDSNQPQHF. CDR3 nucleotides: TGTGCCATCAGAGGACAGGGAGATAGCAATCAGCCCCAGCATTTT.

The chain combines TRBV7-9 with TRBJ2-5, with 9 nucleotides matching TRBD2. Trimming removed 3 bases from V and 4 bases from J; junction bases left unmatched: 6. The CDR3 is 15 amino acids. Germline-derived CDR1 and CDR2 are SEHNR and FQNEAQ (reference sequence). This CDR3 reads CASSFRTSAGETQYF. CDR3 bases: TGTGCCAGCAGCTTTAGGACTAGCGCGGGAGAGACCCAGTACTTC.

As DNA, the CDR3 is TGTGCCAGCAGTCCAGCTAGCGGGGGGGCATCTTACCAAGAGACCCAGTACTTC. The encoded protein is CASSPASGGASYQETQYF. The chain has TRBV12-3 or TRBV12-4 and TRBJ2-5; 12 bases are a match to TRBD2. With V trimmed by 5 bases and J by 0 bases, 10 bases remained unmatched. The CDR3 contains 18 residues.

This chain links TRBV7-6 with TRBJ2-1; no definite D call. Germline values: CDR1 SGHVS, CDR2 FNYEAQ. Trimming removed 0 bases from V and 4 bases from J, with 7 bases in between. The CDR3 consists of 14 residues. CDR3 sequence reads: CASSLAYGYNEQFF. CDR3 sequence (DNA): TGTGCCAGCAGCTTAGCTTACGGGTACAATGAGCAGTTCTTC.

This sequence joins TRBV7-8 and TRBJ1-5; TRBD1 matches at 7 bases. In germline, CDR1 is SGHVS, CDR2 FQNEAQ. This CDR3 is 14 amino acids long. V trimming: 5 bases; J trimming: 6 bases; junction bases outside the gene matches: 7. This CDR3 is CASSVDRAGQPQHF. CDR3 sequence (DNA): TGTGCCAGCAGCGTCGACAGGGCCGGTCAGCCCCAGCATTTT.

The rearrangement joins TRBV3-1 to TRBJ2-7, with D possibly being TRBD1 (6 bases). Germline V gene lookup returns CDR1 LGHDT and CDR2 YNNKEL (reference sequence). This CDR3 contains 15 residues. Trimming removed 0 bases from V and 3 bases from J, with 12 bases in between. CDR3 nucleotides: TGTGCCAGCAGCCAAGACACAGGGCCCTACTACGAGCAGTACTTC. It translates to CASSQDTGPYYEQYF.

V is TRBV5-1 and J is TRBJ2-7; maybe TRBD1 (5 bases). Trimming pared 2 bases from V and 5 bases from J, leaving 14 bases between. The CDR3 contains 14 residues. Germline-derived CDR1 and CDR2 are SGHRS and YFSETQ. CDR3 bases: TGCGCCAGCAGCTTCCGACAGCCACCACACGAGCAGTACTTC. It translates to CASSFRQPPHEQYF.

This sequence joins TRBV5-1 and TRBJ1-1; a possible D gene is TRBD1 (5 bases). The CDR3 is made up of 14 amino acids. CDR1 and CDR2 from the germline V gene are SGHRS and YFSETQ. Between the trimmed V and J ends, which lost 6 bases and 5 bases, there was a span of 17 bases. CDR3: CASTIAGVGTEAFF. In DNA, the CDR3 is TGCGCCAGCACTATAGCGGGGGTAGGAACTGAAGCTTTCTTT.

V is TRBV29-1 and J is TRBJ2-5; 10 bases agree with TRBD2. The V gene's germline CDR1 is SQVTM and CDR2 ANQGSEA. CDR3 size: 15 residues. The V segment lost 3 bases and the J segment 11 bases; nucleotides outside the gene matches: 15. In DNA form, the CDR3 reads TGCAGCGTTGAGTATGCGGGACTAGCGTACAATGAGCAGTACTTC. Protein product: CSVEYAGLAYNEQYF.

The chain uses TRBV6-5 and TRBJ2-3, with TRBD2 identical over 7 bases. This CDR3 contains 14 residues. Per the germline V gene, CDR1 is MNHEY and CDR2 is SVGAGI. The V gene end was trimmed by 8 bases and the J gene end by 4 bases; junction bases not matched to a gene: 9. CDR3 sequence: CASVEGGPSDTQYF. The CDR3, as DNA: TGTGCCAGCGTTGAGGGAGGGCCCTCAGATACGCAGTATTTT.

The chain has TRBV12-3 or TRBV12-4 and TRBJ2-7; 10 bases are shared with TRBD1. The CDR3 totals 14 residues. With V trimmed by 6 bases and J by 3 bases, 5 bases remained unmatched. The CDR3 DNA reads TGTGCCAGCAGGGGACAGGGGCCCTTCTACGAGCAGTACTTC. Its protein is CASRGQGPFYEQYF.